This T cell receptor beta chain was documented in a study of blood T cell repertoires in COVID-19. Background on the study: Specimens from acute and convalescent COVID-19 originated in the United States, Italy and Spain.

TCRdb's copy holds only in-frame clones and misses some; the assay was immunoSEQ multiplex PCR. In the table there are around 300,000 clones, around 86% of which are singletons. The germline gives CDR1 LGHDT, CDR2 YNNKEL (reference sequence). V lost 6 bases to trimming and J lost 5 bases; unmatched junction nucleotides: 4. CDR3 size: 15 residues. Before being deemed recovered, Cohort 3 donors had two negative PCRs, clearance, or symptom resolution. This rearrangement joins TRBV3-1 (or the pseudogene TRBV3-2) to TRBJ2-1; 13 positions match TRBD2. Sequences were obtained from PBMCs or T cells enriched from blood (not recorded which). The receptor was isolated from a woman in her forties who had recovered from COVID-19. Here the CDR3 DNA reads TGTGCCAGCAGTTCCGGGACTAGCGGGAACAATGAGCAGTTCTTC. Its translation is CASSSGTSGNNEQFF.